The clone carrying this T cell receptor beta chain was picked up many times. Its cognate antigen is unknown. This entry is derived from a study of T cells in Graves' hyperthyroidism and ophthalmopathy. Study-level points and caveats: Model-based prediction identified ophthalmopathy a median about 6.8 months prior to its onset. Most expanded thyroid clonotypes above 0.001 also appeared in blood.

Amplification yielded TCR beta CDR3 regions, with RNA transcripts as the source. A set of HTBI primers served as the primers for a first-round RT-PCR of the TCR CDR3. TCRdb processed the multiplex PCR reads anew with MiXCR; each CDR3 protein has one entry. The sample includes 450,000 to 650,000 distinct CDR3 sequences, around 21% of them seen just once. The CDR3 extends over 12 amino acids. Germline loops: CDR1 DFQATT, CDR2 SNEGSKA (reference sequence). J gave up 4 bases and V 3 bases, and 2 bases lay outside the gene matches. Diagnosing involved the use of clinical symptoms, serum thyroxine and TRAb, thyroid ultrasound and orbital computed tomography. PBMCs were obtained from 7.5 to 10 ml fresh peripheral blood.

Sequenced: blood. The clonotype originates from a man aged 18 to 29 with Graves' hyperthyroidism. V is TRBV20-1 and J is TRBJ1-1; TRBD1 agrees at 7 bases. The CDR3 nucleotides read TGCAGTGCTAGGGAGGGGGCCACTGAAGCTTTCTTT. Translating it yields CSAREGATEAFF.